Below, 5 T cell receptor beta chains from the same sample are listed, as sequenced in a study of T cell repertoires in cytomegalovirus infection (dated by TCRdb to the late 2010s). For sequencing, an Illumina HiSeq 1500 was employed. The public reads were reprocessed in TCRdb via fastp at Q25 and MiXCR, keeping in-frame beta chains. Entries that share a CDR3 protein sequence are merged under the most common genes and DNA. The sample profile shows around 440,000 distinct CDR3 sequences; 10% to 12% of them were found once. The ten largest clones represent about a tenth of the sample. Specimen: PBMCs. The source is a human donor in good health (CMV status not recorded). Some clones in this sample may be carry-over from other donors' samples.

The chain uses TRBV5-4 and TRBJ1-1; weak D call: TRBD1 (6 bases). This CDR3 is 14 amino acids long. CDR1 and CDR2 from the germline V gene are SGHNT and YYREEE (reference sequence). V was shortened by 0 bases and J by 3 bases, with 9 bases between the two germline ends. CDR3 amino acids: CASSLARGHTEAFF. CDR3 bases: TGTGCCAGCAGCTTGGCCAGGGGCCACACTGAAGCTTTCTTT.

This chain links TRBV12-3 or TRBV12-4 with TRBJ2-7; D is undetermined. V dropped 3 bases and J dropped 3 bases, with 12 bases sitting between them. The CDR3 has 14 amino acids. The CDR3 nucleotides are TGTGCCAGCAGTTTTAAAGGGCTGAACTACGAGCAGTACTTC. Its protein product is CASSFKGLNYEQYF.

The chain is built from TRBV6-6 and TRBJ2-3; 8 positions match TRBD2. The V and J ends lost 7 bases and 0 bases, in that order; junction bases with no gene match: 6. The germline V gene encodes CDR1 MNHNY and CDR2 SVGAGI (reference sequence). This CDR3 is 15 amino acids long. The chain's CDR3 is CASTSGRQSTDTQYF. The CDR3, as DNA: TGTGCCAGCACCAGCGGGAGACAGAGCACAGATACGCAGTATTTT.

The chain recombines TRBV30 with TRBJ2-7, with D possibly being TRBD2 (5 bases). V was cut by 2 bases and J by 0 bases, with 14 bases left in between. Germline V lookup: CDR1 GTSNPN, CDR2 SVGIG (reference sequence). This CDR3 comprises 15 residues. The CDR3 loop is CAWSPEDFSSYEQYF. CDR3 sequence (DNA): TGTGCCTGGAGTCCCGAGGACTTCAGCTCCTACGAGCAGTACTTC.

This clonotype was recorded many times. The chain employs TRBV7-2 and TRBJ2-5; D is undetermined. V was clipped by 4 bases and J by 5 bases, with 17 bases between them. The CDR3 loop spans 15 amino acids. The germline gives CDR1 SGHTA, CDR2 FQGNSA. The CDR3 sequence: CASSSRTHLGETQYF. The CDR3 region has the DNA TGTGCCAGCAGCTCCCGGACCCACCTTGGGGAGACCCAGTACTTC.